Below, 31 T cell receptor beta chains from the same sample are listed, as sequenced in a study of blood T cell repertoires in COVID-19. The data were produced by immunoSEQ multiplex PCR, yet TCRdb's version contains in-frame clones alone and is incomplete. The repertoire holds roughly 300,000 clones, with 80% to 90% as singletons. Source material: PBMCs or T cells enriched from blood (not recorded which). All receptors come from a man younger than 45 who had recovered from COVID-19.

The gene calls are TRBV30 and TRBJ1-1; unclear D gene. The CDR3 is made up of 14 amino acids. Trimming removed 2 bases from V and 0 bases from J, with 10 bases in between. Germline CDR1 is GTSNPN and CDR2 is SVGIG (reference sequence). This CDR3 reads CAWSSGYMNTEAFF. DNA of the CDR3: TGTGCCTGGAGTTCGGGATATATGAACACTGAAGCTTTCTTT.

This chain connects TRBV30 to TRBJ1-1, with 7 bases lining up with TRBD1. This CDR3 is built from 12 residues. V lost 8 bases, J lost 7 bases, and 10 bases stayed unmatched. Germline V lookup: CDR1 GTSNPN, CDR2 SVGIG (reference sequence). The DNA for the CDR3 is TGTGCCGCGACTACAGGGGAGGTTGAAGCTTTCTTT. Translating gives CAATTGEVEAFF.

V and J are TRBV30 and TRBJ2-7, with 10 nucleotides matching TRBD2. V lost 3 bases to trimming and J lost 5 bases; unmatched junction nucleotides: 10. The CDR3 runs to 15 residues. Germline CDR1 and CDR2: GTSNPN and SVGIG (reference sequence). CDR3 DNA sequence: TGTGCCTGGAGCATACCGGGACTAGCGATCCACGAGCAGTACTTC. Protein product: CAWSIPGLAIHEQYF.

The chain couples TRBV5-4 to TRBJ2-4; TRBD1 matches 9 bases. The CDR3 runs to 14 residues. Germline-derived CDR1 and CDR2 are SGHNT and YYREEE (reference sequence). J was trimmed by 7 bases and V by 3 bases; bases with no gene match: 5. The CDR3 region has the DNA TGTGCCAGCAGCTCCACAGGGGGCAGGAACATTCAGTACTTC. Translating gives CASSSTGGRNIQYF.

CDR3 loop: CASIRQGGTNEKLFF. In DNA form, the CDR3 reads TGTGCCAGTATCCGACAGGGCGGAACTAATGAAAAACTGTTTTTT. The chain has TRBV19 and TRBJ1-4; 7 bases map to TRBD1. The germline CDR1 and CDR2 sequences are LNHDA and SQIVND (reference sequence). There are 15 residues in the CDR3. V lost 7 bases to trimming and J lost 1 base; unmatched junction nucleotides: 6.

V gene TRBV3-1 (or the pseudogene TRBV3-2) combines with J gene TRBJ2-2; 13 positions match TRBD2. Trimming cost V 3 bases and J 7 bases; bases outside gene matches: 8. CDR3 length equals 17 residues. Germline values: CDR1 LGHDT, CDR2 YNNKEL (reference sequence). The CDR3 reads CASSHGLAGVVGGELFF. The CDR3 nucleotides read TGTGCCAGCAGCCACGGACTAGCGGGAGTAGTAGGCGGGGAGCTGTTTTTT.

The CDR3 loop reads CASSWGLEGEKLFF. The CDR3 nucleotides read TGTGCCAGCAGCTGGGGGTTGGAGGGGGAAAAACTGTTTTTT. This chain joins TRBV7-9 and TRBJ1-4; D may be TRBD1 (5 bases). Per the germline V gene, CDR1 is SEHNR and CDR2 is FQNEAQ (reference sequence). The ends were cut back, 4 bases at V and 8 bases at J, with 14 bases in the middle. This CDR3 comprises 14 residues.

A single count supports this clone. This chain joins TRBV28 and TRBJ2-5; D not resolved. CDR1 is MDHEN, CDR2 SYDVKM, per germline. This CDR3 has 12 amino acids. V was pared by 10 bases and J by 5 bases, with 14 bases between. This chain's CDR3 is CATAPFRETQYF. DNA of the CDR3: TGTGCCACTGCCCCTTTTCGGGAGACCCAGTACTTC.

This clone has a single count. This chain connects TRBV28 to TRBJ1-3, with D maybe TRBD1 (6 bases). Germline CDR1 MDHEN, CDR2 SYDVKM. CDR3 size: 17 residues. Deletions cut 5 bases from V and 4 bases from J, with 21 bases between. The CDR3, as DNA: TGTGCCAGCAGTCCGCCCCCGGGACACACAATCGGAAACACCATATATTTT. The encoded protein is CASSPPPGHTIGNTIYF.

This sequence joins TRBV7-9 and TRBJ2-5; D gene unclear. CDR3 length: 13 residues. Germline V gene data show CDR1 as SEHNR and CDR2 as FQNEAQ (reference sequence). Trimming stripped 1 base from V and 3 bases from J, with 6 bases between. The CDR3 bases are TGTGCCAGCAGCTTAGTCCCCGAAGAGACCCAGTACTTC. Translating gives CASSLVPEETQYF.

V usage is TRBV5-5 and J usage is TRBJ1-2, with D possibly TRBD1 on 6 matching bases. Trimming removed 4 bases at V and 7 bases at J, with 17 bases between. The CDR3 is 14 amino acids. The germline CDR1 and CDR2 sequences are SGHKS and YYEKEE (reference sequence). The CDR3 nucleotides read TGTGCCAGCAGCCTAACCTACAGGGACGGTGGCTACACCTTC. This translates into CASSLTYRDGGYTF.

The chain employs TRBV7-9 and TRBJ2-3, with TRBD2 matching 9 bases. Germline loops: CDR1 SEHNR, CDR2 FQNEAQ (reference sequence). The CDR3 loop spans 19 amino acids. Trimming cost V 3 bases and J 4 bases; bases outside gene matches: 17. The CDR3 DNA sequence: TGTGCCAGCAGCTTCTCGGGTTTTGGGACTAGCACTACCTCAGATACGCAGTATTTT. This encodes CASSFSGFGTSTTSDTQYF.

The rearrangement joins TRBV7-2 to TRBJ1-2, with D unresolved. Germline lookup yields CDR1 SGHTA and CDR2 FQGNSA. The germline V and J ends were trimmed by 2 bases and 7 bases, with 17 bases remaining between them. The CDR3 loop spans 15 amino acids. The CDR3 coding sequence is TGTGCCAGCAGCTTAAGGGAAAGGACTTGGGGTGGCTACACCTTC. Translating gives CASSLRERTWGGYTF.

This rearrangement joins TRBV4-1 to TRBJ2-5; TRBD1 aligns across 7 bases. The J segment lost 3 bases and the V segment lost 3 bases, leaving 4 bases of the junction unmatched. The CDR3 runs 14 residues. Germline CDR1 MGHRA, CDR2 YSYEKL. The DNA of the CDR3 is TGCGCCAGCAGCCATTCAGGGGGAAAAGAGACCCAGTACTTC. Translation: CASSHSGGKETQYF.

The CDR3 region is CASSPMAGAQKRAQPQHF. In DNA form, the CDR3 reads TGTGCCAGCTCACCAATGGCAGGGGCGCAAAAAAGAGCCCAGCCCCAGCATTTT. The gene calls are TRBV18 and TRBJ1-5, with a tentative D call TRBD1 (6 bases). The CDR3 has 18 residues. Trimming shortened V by 2 bases and J by 7 bases, and 24 bases separated the two germline ends. In germline, CDR1 is KGHSH, CDR2 LQKENI.

The chain carries TRBV27 and TRBJ1-2, with 7 bases fitting TRBD1. The CDR3 has 13 residues. With 8 bases clipped from V and 8 bases from J, the junction kept 11 bases outside the gene matches. CDR1 is MNHEY and CDR2 is SMNVEV in the germline V gene (reference sequence). In nucleotides, the CDR3 is TGTGCCAGCTCCCTTACGAGGGGGCTGGGCTACACCTTC. This encodes CASSLTRGLGYTF.

The J gene is TRBJ2-7, the V gene TRBV18, with D tentatively TRBD2 (6 bases). The CDR3 has 16 amino acids. The germline gives CDR1 KGHSH, CDR2 LQKENI. Trimming pared 4 bases from V and 6 bases from J, leaving 22 bases between. CDR3 amino acids: CASSHLARGSGLEQYF. The CDR3 nucleotides read TGTGCCAGCTCACACCTTGCCCGGGGTAGCGGCCTCGAGCAGTACTTC.

This clone was seen only a few times. The V and J genes are TRBV30 and TRBJ2-2; D is perhaps TRBD1 (6 bases). Germline-derived CDR1 and CDR2 are GTSNPN and SVGIG (reference sequence). The germline V and J ends were trimmed by 2 bases and 4 bases, with 17 bases remaining between them. The CDR3 has 16 residues. The CDR3 spells CAWSIRTVVATGELFF. CDR3 coding DNA: TGTGCCTGGAGTATCCGGACAGTCGTCGCCACCGGGGAGCTGTTTTTT.

The V call is TRBV19, the J call TRBJ2-1; 9 bases agree with TRBD2. Per germline, CDR1 LNHDA and CDR2 SQIVND (reference sequence). The CDR3 has 16 amino acids. V lost 9 bases and J lost 4; bases outside the gene matches: 13. The CDR3 region has the DNA TGTGCCAGCCGTATCGGTGACAGCGGGGGGTACAATGAGCAGTTCTTC. Residues: CASRIGDSGGYNEQFF.

The J gene is TRBJ2-1, the V gene TRBV5-1, with TRBD2 matching over 8 bases. The CDR3 is 15 amino acids. The germline V gene encodes CDR1 SGHRS and CDR2 YFSETQ. After removal of 1 base from V and 5 bases from J, the junction contained 5 bases not matched to a gene. As DNA, the CDR3 is TGCGCCAGCAGCTTGTGGTTAGCGGGAAACAATGAGCAGTTCTTC. Amino acids: CASSLWLAGNNEQFF.

This clone has a single count. This chain joins TRBV6-5 and TRBJ2-2; 9 bases line up with TRBD2. V lost 6 bases and J lost 5; bases outside the gene matches: 7. The CDR3 sequence is 15 residues long. Per the germline V gene, CDR1 is MNHEY and CDR2 is SVGAGI. The CDR3 DNA follows: TGTGCCAGCAGATCGGGACTAGCCTTAACCGGGGAGCTGTTTTTT. This encodes CASRSGLALTGELFF.

The sample holds a few counts of this clone. The chain carries TRBV5-1 and TRBJ1-5; weak D call: TRBD1 (6 bases). The germline V gene encodes CDR1 SGHRS and CDR2 YFSETQ. Trimming left V 1 base short and J 4 bases short, with 12 bases between. This CDR3 has 15 amino acids. DNA for the CDR3: TGCGCCAGCAGCTTGCAGGGGATATGGAATCAGCCCCAGCATTTT. The encoded protein is CASSLQGIWNQPQHF.

V gene TRBV7-2 combines with J gene TRBJ2-3; 9 nucleotides agree with TRBD2. Germline-derived CDR1 and CDR2 are SGHTA and FQGNSA. The V and J ends lost 5 bases and 6 bases, in that order; junction bases with no gene match: 12. CDR3 length equals 16 residues. CDR3 DNA sequence: TGTGCCAGCAGCCCTATGACTAGCGGCGAGAGGGATACGCAGTATTTT. Translating gives CASSPMTSGERDTQYF.

V gene TRBV24-1 combines with J gene TRBJ2-5; 9 bases line up with TRBD1. Germline CDR1 and CDR2: KGHDR and SFDVKD. The CDR3 is made up of 16 amino acids. V shed 5 bases, J shed 2 bases, and the junction held 8 bases outside the gene matches. The CDR3 coding sequence is TGTGCCACCAGTGGATCGCCGGGACAGGGTCAAGAGACCCAGTACTTC. Its translation is CATSGSPGQGQETQYF.

The J gene is TRBJ1-4, the V gene TRBV2; weak D call: TRBD1 (5 bases). The V end lost 6 bases, the J end lost 8 bases, and 16 bases lay between the germline ends. This CDR3 contains 14 residues. Germline V gene lookup returns CDR1 SNHLY and CDR2 FYNNEI. The CDR3: CASSVLGGWEKLFF. The CDR3 DNA follows: TGTGCCAGCAGCGTCTTGGGGGGGTGGGAAAAACTGTTTTTT.

The gene calls are TRBV12-3 or TRBV12-4 and TRBJ2-5; D is undetermined. Trimming left V 6 bases short and J 0 bases short, with 5 bases between. The CDR3 is made up of 12 amino acids. The CDR3 bases are TGTGCCAGCAGCCCTAACCAAGAGACCCAGTACTTC. Translated: CASSPNQETQYF.

The chain employs TRBV5-1 and TRBJ2-5; TRBD2 matches 13 bases. Germline trimming cut 4 bases from V and 2 bases from J; bases unmatched to any gene: 2. This CDR3 comprises 15 residues. Germline V CDR1 and CDR2: SGHRS, YFSETQ. The chain's CDR3 is CASSPGLAGQETQYF. The DNA for the CDR3 is TGCGCCAGCAGCCCGGGACTAGCGGGACAAGAGACCCAGTACTTC.

J is TRBJ2-3 and V is TRBV11-2, with 8 bases aligning to TRBD1. The CDR3 spans 15 residues. Germline V gene data show CDR1 as SGHAT and CDR2 as FQNNGV. Losses at the gene ends were 5 bases for V and 1 base for J; bases not matched to a gene: 5. This CDR3 is CASSRDRGRTDTQYF. The DNA of the CDR3 is TGTGCCAGCAGCCGAGACAGGGGCCGCACAGATACGCAGTATTTT.

CDR3 residues: CASSRVGGVNGYTF. The DNA for the CDR3 is TGCGCCAGCAGCCGCGTAGGGGGAGTAAATGGCTACACCTTC. The rearrangement joins TRBV5-1 to TRBJ1-2; TRBD1 might be the D (6 bases). V was cut by 4 bases and J by 6 bases, with 16 bases left in between. Germline CDR1 SGHRS, CDR2 YFSETQ. The CDR3 is 14 amino acids.

CDR3 amino acids: CASSRRGVSETQYF. The CDR3 DNA reads TGTGCCAGCAGCCGCCGGGGGGTTTCGGAGACCCAGTACTTC. The gene calls are TRBV2 and TRBJ2-5; 7 bases line up with TRBD2. Trimming at V came to 6 bases and at J to 5 bases, leaving 9 bases not matched to a gene. CDR3 length: 14 residues. Germline V gives CDR1 SNHLY, CDR2 FYNNEI.

This chain uses TRBV6-1 with TRBJ1-5; D might be TRBD1 (6 bases). Germline CDR1 reads MNHNS; CDR2 reads SASEGT. The CDR3 is 14 residues long. The V gene lost 1 base and the J gene lost 9 bases, with 13 bases spanning the gap. The CDR3 DNA reads as TGTGCCAGCAGTGAAGTTCAGGGGAGGGGGCCCCAGCATTTT. Its translation: CASSEVQGRGPQHF.